The sequence of this T cell receptor (delta chain) was determined in a study of gamma-delta chains in newborns, infants, children (dated by TCRdb to between 2018 and 2021). About the investigation overall: According to the study title, microbial exposure causes polyclonal expansion of innate gammadelta T cells right after birth. Right after human newborns were born, the researchers looked at the way microbial exposure shaped their populations of innate gammadelta T cells.

TCRdb records Illumina MiSeq as the sequencer. TCRdb called clones afresh from the public reads with CATT; identical DNA rows were later merged. The sample records roughly 15,000 delta-chain clones, 7.3% of which are singletons. The ten biggest clones cover about a fifth of the sample. After removal of 3 bases from V and 5 bases from J, the junction retains 5 bases not matched to a gene. Including cysteine and phenylalanine, the CDR3 has 15 amino acids. Just the 45-base CDR3 DNA is kept, in frame starting at base 1. For CDR1 and CDR2, the germline V gene lists GEAIGNYY and EKD. A note on this clone: Its antigen target is currently unknown. Base quality data are lacking; no much larger clone is found one base away.

The chain links TRDV2 with TRDJ2; the junction holds 10 bases that match TRDD3. The material sequenced was blood. This TCR was recovered from a child who was a newborn, infant or young child, either healthy, febrile or measles-vaccinated (not recorded which). At the DNA level, the sequence is TGTGCCTGTGACGAAGTTGGGGGATACACAGCACAACTCTTCTTT. Its translation is CACDEVGGYTAQLFF.